Listed below are T cell receptor beta chains from one sample, sequenced in a study of shared clonotypes between healthy human individuals. Only in-frame clones appear in the TCRdb table, and some are missing; sequencing was by immunoSEQ multiplex PCR. The repertoire holds 600,000 to 750,000 clones, with around 72% as singletons. Sequenced material: memory CD4+ T cells sorted from blood. These receptors all stem from a woman aged 25 to 39 in good health. Both conserved end residues are part of each CDR3. A D gene is named only where the DNA matches it firmly. Some rows have no size entry. The others give once, few or many, or a class for an expanded clone.

.,few,TRBV5-6,TRBJ1-1,CASSFRGRTNTEAFF,TGTGCCAGCAGCTTTAGGGGCAGGACGAACACTGAAGCTTTCTTT
TRBD2,many,TRBV5-1,TRBJ2-7,CASSLTSGAKYEQYF,TGCGCCAGCAGCTTGACTAGCGGGGCTAAATACGAGCAGTACTTC
TRBD1,.,TRBV2,TRBJ1-5,CASSVRRGPYKPQHF,TGTGCCAGCAGTGTGCGCAGGGGGCCCTACAAGCCCCAGCATTTT
TRBD1,.,TRBV5-1,TRBJ1-4,CASSLRDRFEKLFF,TGCGCCAGCAGCTTGAGGGACAGATTTGAAAAACTGTTTTTT
TRBD1,.,TRBV6-1,TRBJ2-3,CASSEDRGGTDTQYF,TGTGCCAGCAGTGAGGACAGGGGAGGGACAGATACGCAGTATTTT
TRBD1,few,TRBV5-1,TRBJ1-5,CASSRTGDSNQPQHF,TGCGCCAGCAGCCGGACAGGGGACAGCAATCAGCCCCAGCATTTT
.,.,TRBV19,TRBJ1-5,CASSDWTTSNQPQHF,TGTGCCAGTAGCGATTGGACAACTAGCAATCAGCCCCAGCATTTT
.,few,TRBV30,TRBJ1-2,CAWSVGVGNGYTF,TGTGCCTGGAGTGTGGGGGTCGGGAATGGCTACACCTTC
.,.,TRBV10-3,TRBJ1-2,CAISFDSYGYTF,TGTGCCATCAGTTTTGACAGCTATGGCTACACCTTC
.,.,TRBV6-1,TRBJ2-7,CAVAGTLSYEQYF,TGTGCCGTGGCCGGGACACTTTCCTACGAGCAGTACTTC